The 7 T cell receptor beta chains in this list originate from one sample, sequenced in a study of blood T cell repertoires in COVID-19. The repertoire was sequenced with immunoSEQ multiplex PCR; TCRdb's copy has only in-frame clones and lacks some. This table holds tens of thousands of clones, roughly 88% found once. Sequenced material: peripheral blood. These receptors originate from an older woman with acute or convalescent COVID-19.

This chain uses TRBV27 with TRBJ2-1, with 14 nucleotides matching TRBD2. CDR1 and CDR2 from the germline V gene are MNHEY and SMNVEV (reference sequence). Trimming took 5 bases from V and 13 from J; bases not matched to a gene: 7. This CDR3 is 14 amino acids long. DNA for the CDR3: TGTGCCAGCAGTCCGGGACTAGCGGGAGTGGATCAGTTCTTC. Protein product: CASSPGLAGVDQFF.

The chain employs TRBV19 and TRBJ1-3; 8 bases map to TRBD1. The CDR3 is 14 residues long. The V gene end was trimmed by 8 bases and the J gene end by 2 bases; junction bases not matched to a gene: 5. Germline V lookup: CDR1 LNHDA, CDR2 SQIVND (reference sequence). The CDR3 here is CASSLQGAGNTIYF. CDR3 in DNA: TGTGCCAGTTCACTACAGGGGGCTGGAAACACCATATATTTT.

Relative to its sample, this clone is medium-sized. The DNA for the CDR3 is TGTGCCACCACCCGAGGGGGATCAGATACGCAGTATTTT. Encoded protein: CATTRGGSDTQYF. The rearrangement links TRBV24-1 to TRBJ2-3; TRBD1 is a possible D gene (6 bases). The CDR3 totals 13 residues. CDR1 and CDR2 from the germline V gene are KGHDR and SFDVKD. Trimming left V 8 bases short and J 4 bases short, with 12 bases between.

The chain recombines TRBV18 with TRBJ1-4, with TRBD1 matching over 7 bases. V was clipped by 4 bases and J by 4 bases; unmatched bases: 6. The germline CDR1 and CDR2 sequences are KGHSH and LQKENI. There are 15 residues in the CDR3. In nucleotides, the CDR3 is TGTGCCAGCTCACAAGCCGGGACAGATAATGAAAAACTGTTTTTT. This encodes CASSQAGTDNEKLFF.

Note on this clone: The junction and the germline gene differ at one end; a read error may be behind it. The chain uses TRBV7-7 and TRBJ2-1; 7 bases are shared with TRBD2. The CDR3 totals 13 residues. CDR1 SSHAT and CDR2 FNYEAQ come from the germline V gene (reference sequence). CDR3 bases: TGTGCTAGCAGCTTAGCTAGCGGCGGTGAGCAGTTCTTC. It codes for CASSLASGGEQFF.

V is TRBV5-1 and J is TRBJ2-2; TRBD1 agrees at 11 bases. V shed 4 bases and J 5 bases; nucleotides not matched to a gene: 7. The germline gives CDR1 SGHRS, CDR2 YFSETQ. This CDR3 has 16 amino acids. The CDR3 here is CASSPSGTGGTGELFF. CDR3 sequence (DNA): TGCGCCAGCAGCCCCTCGGGGACAGGGGGTACCGGGGAGCTGTTTTTT.

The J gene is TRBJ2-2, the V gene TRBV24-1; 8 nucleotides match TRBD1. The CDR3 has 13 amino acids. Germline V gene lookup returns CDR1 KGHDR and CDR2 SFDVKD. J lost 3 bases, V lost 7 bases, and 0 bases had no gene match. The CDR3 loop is CATRDRDTGELFF. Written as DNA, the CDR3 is TGTGCCACCAGGGACAGGGACACCGGGGAGCTGTTTTTT.